The next 8 T cell receptor beta chains were all read from a single sample in a study of a mutant IDH1 vaccine in newly diagnosed glioma. Which antigens these TCRs recognize remains unknown. Generated by immunoSEQ multiplex PCR, the TCRdb table keeps only in-frame clones and is missing some. The table records 40,000 to 45,000 clones, roughly 80% of them present only once. The time point denotes: week 23, last vaccination. Vaccinated patients received 300 ug of mutant IDH1 20-mer peptide per dose, with topical imiquimod. Material: PBMCs, obtained from a glioma patient whose treatment included an IDH1 peptide vaccine. The receptors come from a man aged 45-60 years with glioma.

The chain is built from TRBV7-8 and TRBJ2-7, with 8 bases fitting TRBD2. The CDR3 runs 15 residues. Germline V gene sequence: CDR1 SGHVS, CDR2 FQNEAQ. The trim removed 5 bases at V and 2 bases at J, leaving 8 bases unmatched. The CDR3 reads CASSAGTRETYEQYF. CDR3 DNA: TGTGCCAGCAGCGCCGGGACTAGGGAAACCTACGAGCAGTACTTC.

V and J are TRBV7-9 and TRBJ2-1; D perhaps matches TRBD1 (5 bases). Trimming removed 5 bases from V and 3 bases from J, with 8 bases in between. The CDR3 loop spans 13 amino acids. CDR1 and CDR2 (germline): SEHNR, FQNEAQ (reference sequence). The chain's CDR3 is CASSPGHYNEQFF. As DNA, the CDR3 is TGTGCCAGCAGCCCCGGACACTACAATGAGCAGTTCTTC.

The V and J genes are TRBV19 and TRBJ2-1; a possible D gene is TRBD2 (7 bases). This CDR3 is 17 amino acids long. Germline CDR1 reads LNHDA; CDR2 reads SQIVND (reference sequence). V was cut by 5 bases and J by 5 bases, with 22 bases left in between. CDR3 protein: CASSPRRGGSIHNEQFF. The CDR3 nucleotides read TGTGCCAGTAGTCCCCGGAGGGGGGGCTCAATTCACAATGAGCAGTTCTTC.

The rearrangement uses TRBV7-9 and TRBJ2-7; perhaps TRBD1 as D (6 bases). Trimming took 5 bases from V and 4 from J, leaving 9 bases between them. The CDR3 runs 12 residues. Germline V lookup: CDR1 SEHNR, CDR2 FQNEAQ (reference sequence). The CDR3 DNA sequence: TGTGCCAGCAGCGTACAGGGTTACGAGCAGTACTTC. Translation gives CASSVQGYEQYF.

The CDR3 protein is CASGQDYSGNTIYF. The CDR3 nucleotides read TGTGCCAGTGGACAGGATTACTCTGGAAACACCATATATTTT. The genes are TRBV6-1 and TRBJ1-3; 7 bases line up with TRBD1. V shed 9 bases, J shed 0 bases, and the junction held 5 bases outside the gene matches. Germline V gene lookup returns CDR1 MNHNS and CDR2 SASEGT. CDR3 length: 14 amino acids.

The V gene is TRBV7-2, the J gene TRBJ2-7; D remains unclear. The CDR3 is 15 amino acids. Per germline, CDR1 SGHTA and CDR2 FQGNSA. Trimming shortened V by 5 bases and J by 0 bases, and 14 bases separated the two germline ends. The CDR3 region is CASSLTTPSSYEQYF. The CDR3 bases are TGTGCCAGCAGCCTAACGACTCCGAGCTCCTACGAGCAGTACTTC.

The genes are TRBV2 and TRBJ2-3; 7 positions agree with TRBD2. The V gene end was trimmed by 1 base and the J gene end by 0 bases; junction bases not matched to a gene: 1. The CDR3 contains 15 residues. CDR1 and CDR2 (germline): SNHLY, FYNNEI. The CDR3 sequence: CASSEELASTDTQYF. The CDR3 DNA follows: TGTGCCAGCAGTGAAGAACTAGCGAGCACAGATACGCAGTATTTT.

This chain connects TRBV5-1 to TRBJ1-4; 7 bases are a match to TRBD1. Trimming took 5 bases from V and 0 from J; bases not matched to a gene: 1. CDR1 and CDR2 from the germline V gene are SGHRS and YFSETQ. This CDR3 spans 14 amino acids. The CDR3 DNA reads TGCGCCAGCAGTACAGGGGCAACTAATGAAAAACTGTTTTTT. Translated, it gives CASSTGATNEKLFF.